The 32 T cell receptor beta chains below all came from one sample that was sequenced in a study of blood T cell repertoires in COVID-19. Clones were sequenced by immunoSEQ multiplex PCR, and TCRdb holds only the in-frame ones, with some missing. The table lists around 460,000 clones, around 90% of them singletons. Specimen: peripheral blood. Every receptor here comes from a man aged 18 to 30 with COVID-19, enrolled during active disease.

The sample holds one count of this clone. The J gene is TRBJ1-5, the V gene TRBV19, with 9 bases identical to TRBD1. This CDR3 contains 15 residues. Germline loops: CDR1 LNHDA, CDR2 SQIVND (reference sequence). The V gene end was trimmed by 4 bases and the J gene end by 3 bases; junction bases not matched to a gene: 4. The CDR3 coding sequence is TGTGCCAGTAGTAAACAGGGGGCGAACAATCAGCCCCAGCATTTT. Its protein product is CASSKQGANNQPQHF.

As DNA, the CDR3 is TGTGCCAGCTCACCAATGGCAGGGTTAGATACGCAGTATTTT. This gives the protein CASSPMAGLDTQYF. The chain carries TRBV18 and TRBJ2-3; tentative D call: TRBD1 (5 bases). CDR3 length: 14 residues. V was cut by 2 bases and J by 5 bases, with 11 bases left in between. Germline CDR1 KGHSH, CDR2 LQKENI.

The chain joins TRBV29-1 to TRBJ1-1, with 9 positions matching TRBD1. CDR1 and CDR2 from the germline V gene are SQVTM and ANQGSEA. J lost 3 bases, V lost 6 bases, and 2 bases had no gene match. The CDR3 spans 12 residues. The CDR3: CSVDRGDTEAFF. CDR3 sequence (DNA): TGCAGCGTCGACAGGGGGGACACTGAAGCTTTCTTT.

This clone appeared a single time. V and J are TRBV27 and TRBJ1-5, with D possibly being TRBD1 (6 bases). Trimming stripped 6 bases from V and 6 bases from J, with 12 bases between. The CDR3 is 13 residues long. Germline-derived CDR1 and CDR2 are MNHEY and SMNVEV (reference sequence). CDR3 loop: CASSTGPGQPQHF. DNA of the CDR3: TGTGCCAGCAGCACAGGGCCGGGTCAGCCCCAGCATTTT.

This clone was counted once. The rearrangement links TRBV18 to TRBJ1-2; 9 positions agree with TRBD1. The germline V gene has CDR1 KGHSH and CDR2 LQKENI. Trimming took 6 bases from V and 6 from J; bases not matched to a gene: 5. The CDR3 loop spans 13 amino acids. The CDR3 nucleotides are TGTGCCAGCTCCCCGGGACAGGGAAATGGCTACACCTTC. Its protein is CASSPGQGNGYTF. Variable domain in full (rest from reference TRBV18 and TRBJ1-2): NAGVMQNPRHLVRRRGQEARLRCSPMKGHSHVYWYRQLPEEGLKFMVYLQKENIIDESGMPKERFSAEFPKEGPSILRIQQVVRGDSAAYFCASSPGQGNGYTFGSGTRLTVV.

This sequence joins TRBV2 and TRBJ1-5; tentative D call: TRBD1 (5 bases). Germline loops: CDR1 SNHLY, CDR2 FYNNEI. This CDR3 spans 16 amino acids. V was clipped by 1 base and J by 7 bases, with 17 bases between them. The CDR3 nucleotides read TGTGCCAGCAGTGAAGGGCTTGGGAGGGGAAACCAGCCCCAGCATTTT. Translated: CASSEGLGRGNQPQHF.

The chain couples TRBV4-2 to TRBJ2-1; the match to TRBD2 covers 13 bases. Unmatched junction bases numbered 4, after V lost 2 bases and J lost 9 bases. CDR3 length: 15 residues. The germline V gene encodes CDR1 LGHNA and CDR2 YNFKEQ. The CDR3 is CASSQTSGRGTEQFF. In DNA, the CDR3 is TGTGCCAGCAGCCAAACTAGCGGGAGGGGCACTGAGCAGTTCTTC.

The chain employs TRBV4-2 and TRBJ1-6; possible D gene TRBD1, 5 bases. The CDR3 totals 16 residues. Trimming took 4 bases from V and 10 from J, leaving 20 bases between them. CDR1 and CDR2 (germline): LGHNA, YNFKEQ. The CDR3 reads CASSPASPGLSSPLHF. CDR3 nucleotide sequence: TGTGCCAGCAGCCCCGCTAGTCCAGGGCTCTCCTCACCCCTCCACTTT.

This CDR3 reads CASGFHKYEQYF. The CDR3 nucleotides read TGTGCTAGTGGTTTCCACAAATACGAGCAGTACTTC. V usage is TRBV12-5 and J usage is TRBJ2-7, with no clear D. V was pared by 3 bases and J by 4 bases, with 7 bases between. CDR1 LGHNT and CDR2 FRNRAP come from the germline V gene. This CDR3 region has 12 residues.

This sequence joins TRBV27 and TRBJ2-7, with D possibly matching TRBD2 (6 bases). The CDR3 sequence is 15 residues long. The V and J ends lost 3 bases and 4 bases respectively, with 16 bases between them. The germline V gene encodes CDR1 MNHEY and CDR2 SMNVEV (reference sequence). The CDR3 bases are TGTGCCAGCAGTTTCCGGTTCGGGAGAGGTTACGAGCAGTACTTC. Protein product: CASSFRFGRGYEQYF.

The V call is TRBV11-2, the J call TRBJ2-5; possibly TRBD2 for D (6 bases). Germline values: CDR1 SGHAT, CDR2 FQNNGV. This CDR3 region has 17 residues. V lost 5 bases to trimming and J lost 5 bases, with 24 bases between them. The CDR3 region is CASSPGDRIAAWETQYF. CDR3 nucleotides: TGTGCCAGCAGCCCCGGGGATCGGATAGCGGCTTGGGAGACCCAGTACTTC.

The gene calls are TRBV5-6 and TRBJ2-1, with 7 bases identical to TRBD1. Germline V CDR1 and CDR2: SGHDT, YYEEEE. The CDR3 contains 14 residues. V lost 3 bases, J lost 5 bases, and 5 bases stayed unmatched. Here the CDR3 reads CASSSTGVHNEQFF. CDR3 DNA sequence: TGTGCCAGCAGCTCCACAGGGGTCCACAATGAGCAGTTCTTC.

The rearrangement links TRBV9 to TRBJ2-2; 8 nucleotides agree with TRBD1. J was trimmed by 0 bases and V by 4 bases; bases with no gene match: 8. CDR1 is SGDLS and CDR2 is YYNGEE in the germline V gene. The CDR3 length is 17 residues. CDR3 in amino acids: CASSTLPGGSNTGELFF. The CDR3 bases are TGTGCCAGCAGCACTTTACCAGGGGGCTCGAACACCGGGGAGCTGTTTTTT. The variable domain in full, completed from reference TRBV9 and TRBJ2-2, reads DSGVTQTPKHLITATGQRVTLRCSPRSGDLSVYWYQQSLDQGLQFLIQYYNGEERAKGNILERFSAQQFPDLHSELNLSSLELGDSALYFCASSTLPGGSNTGELFFGEGSRLTVL.

The V gene is TRBV3-1 (or the pseudogene TRBV3-2), the J gene TRBJ1-2; possible D gene TRBD1, 5 bases. CDR1 is LGHDT and CDR2 is YNNKEL in the germline V gene (reference sequence). CDR3 length: 16 amino acids. The V end was cut by 1 base, the J end by 8 bases, with 20 bases between. Here the CDR3 reads CASSQGPETGAGGYTF. Here the CDR3 DNA reads TGTGCCAGCAGCCAAGGGCCGGAAACAGGTGCGGGAGGCTACACCTTC.

The rearrangement joins TRBV29-1 to TRBJ2-1; possible D gene TRBD2, 6 bases. Germline values: CDR1 SQVTM, CDR2 ANQGSEA. V lost 0 bases and J 5 bases, leaving 17 bases between the germline ends. The CDR3 covers 16 residues. The CDR3 DNA sequence: TGCAGCGTTGAAGATCGGGCTAGCGTACTAAACAATGAGCAGTTCTTC. As protein: CSVEDRASVLNNEQFF.

This sequence joins TRBV5-4 and TRBJ2-3; no definite D call. Germline CDR1 and CDR2: SGHNT and YYREEE (reference sequence). V gave up 2 bases and J gave up 6 bases, with 7 bases separating them. The CDR3 totals 12 residues. CDR3 region: CASSLQSDTQYF. CDR3 coding DNA: TGTGCCAGCAGCTTACAGAGCGATACGCAGTATTTT.

The chain recombines TRBV12-5 with TRBJ1-5; D is ambiguous. There are 13 residues in the CDR3. The germline V gene encodes CDR1 LGHNT and CDR2 FRNRAP. Trimming left V 1 base short and J 3 bases short, with 4 bases between. The CDR3: CASGLGANQPQHF. The DNA for the CDR3 is TGTGCTAGTGGTTTGGGGGCCAATCAGCCCCAGCATTTT.

This chain joins TRBV12-3 or TRBV12-4 and TRBJ2-7, with D perhaps TRBD2 (6 bases). There are 13 residues in the CDR3. With 8 bases removed from V and 3 bases from J, the gap between germline ends came to 14 bases. Here the CDR3 DNA reads TGTGCCAGCTGTAGCCGGGGGATCTACGAGCAGTACTTC. Translated, it gives CASCSRGIYEQYF.

The V call is TRBV3-1 (or the pseudogene TRBV3-2), the J call TRBJ2-3; TRBD1 matches at 10 bases. Germline-derived CDR1 and CDR2 are LGHDT and YNNKEL (reference sequence). The CDR3 has 16 amino acids. Trimming cost V 4 bases and J 3 bases; bases outside gene matches: 7. As DNA, the CDR3 is TGTGCCAGCAGCCCCTATCCGGGACAGGGGACAGATACGCAGTATTTT. Translation: CASSPYPGQGTDTQYF.

The chain employs TRBV6-5 and TRBJ1-4; D is perhaps TRBD1 (6 bases). The CDR3 covers 13 residues. Trimming left V 6 bases short and J 7 bases short, with 12 bases between. From germline, CDR1 is MNHEY and CDR2 SVGAGI. In DNA, the CDR3 is TGTGCCAGCAGAGAGGGGGGGGGTGAAAAACTGTTTTTT. Its translation is CASREGGGEKLFF.

J is TRBJ1-1 and V is TRBV18, with 8 bases aligning to TRBD1. The CDR3 extends over 16 amino acids. CDR1 and CDR2 from the germline V gene are KGHSH and LQKENI. The ends lost 2 bases at V and 7 bases at J; junction bases unmatched: 12. CDR3 residues: CASSPAQGAALSEAFF. CDR3 nucleotide sequence: TGTGCCAGCTCACCAGCGCAGGGGGCGGCCCTGAGTGAAGCTTTCTTT.

This clone was counted a few times. The V and J genes are TRBV2 and TRBJ1-6; 7 positions agree with TRBD1. Germline CDR1 is SNHLY and CDR2 is FYNNEI. V shed 7 bases, J shed 9 bases, and the junction held 9 bases outside the gene matches. This CDR3 contains 14 residues. CDR3 residues: CASKTGTVGSPLHF. DNA of the CDR3: TGTGCCAGCAAAACCGGGACAGTCGGTTCACCCCTCCACTTT. Full variable domain (missing parts from reference TRBV2 and TRBJ1-6): EPEVTQTPSHQVTQMGQEVILRCVPISNHLYFYWYRQILGQKVEFLVSFYNNEISEKSEIFDDQFSVERPDGSNFTLKIRSTKLEDSAMYFCASKTGTVGSPLHFGNGTRLTVT.

V is TRBV7-2 and J is TRBJ2-3, with 10 positions matching TRBD1. In germline, CDR1 is SGHTA, CDR2 FQGNSA. The CDR3 spans 16 residues. Unmatched junction bases numbered 9, after V lost 5 bases and J lost 4 bases. CDR3 bases: TGTGCCAGCAGCGGACGCCGGGACAGGGGAGCAGATACGCAGTATTTT. The encoded protein is CASSGRRDRGADTQYF.

This chain uses TRBV3-1 (or the pseudogene TRBV3-2) with TRBJ1-4; TRBD1 is a possible D gene (6 bases). V was clipped by 6 bases and J by 6 bases, with 14 bases between them. This CDR3 spans 14 amino acids. Germline assignment: CDR1 LGHDT and CDR2 YNNKEL (reference sequence). CDR3 sequence: CASRFGGLDEKLFF. CDR3 DNA: TGTGCCAGCAGATTCGGGGGGCTCGATGAAAAACTGTTTTTT.

With respect to this clone: The same CDR3 also results from other DNA sequences found in this sample. The J gene is TRBJ2-7, the V gene TRBV13; no reliable D call. V was cut by 2 bases and J by 1 base, with 3 bases left in between. Germline V lookup: CDR1 PRHDT, CDR2 FYEKMQ (reference sequence). CDR3 length: 12 residues. The CDR3 region is CASSLRSYEQYF. As DNA, the CDR3 is TGTGCCAGCAGCTTACGGTCCTACGAGCAGTACTTC.

As regards this clone: Additional DNA sequences in this sample encode the identical CDR3. The rearrangement uses TRBV6-5 and TRBJ2-2; D is undetermined. Germline V gives CDR1 MNHEY, CDR2 SVGAGI. This CDR3 is 12 amino acids long. Trimming cost V 7 bases and J 1 base, with 4 bases left between them. The CDR3 region has the DNA TGTGCCAGCACAGGGAACACCGGGGAGCTGTTTTTT. Its protein is CASTGNTGELFF.

With regard to this clone: A read error may account for a junction end that differs from germline. The V call is TRBV19, the J call TRBJ2-7; perhaps TRBD2 as D (5 bases). Germline V gene lookup returns CDR1 LNHDA and CDR2 SQIVND (reference sequence). The CDR3 has 13 amino acids. The CDR3 spells CASSLERSGEQYF. DNA for the CDR3: TGTGCCAGTAGTTTAGAGCGGTCTGGCGAGCAGTACTTC.

The rearrangement links TRBV5-4 to TRBJ2-7, with 13 positions matching TRBD2. The CDR3 has 17 amino acids. In germline, CDR1 is SGHNT, CDR2 YYREEE (reference sequence). With 0 bases clipped from V and 3 bases from J, the junction kept 6 bases outside the gene matches. For the CDR3, the DNA is TGTGCCAGCAGCTTGGTTGGGACTAGCGGGACCCACTACGAGCAGTACTTC. Residues: CASSLVGTSGTHYEQYF.

The V gene is TRBV2, the J gene TRBJ1-2, with 7 bases aligning to TRBD1. This CDR3 contains 16 residues. CDR1 and CDR2 from the germline V gene are SNHLY and FYNNEI. Trimming removed 4 bases from V and 2 bases from J; junction bases left unmatched: 10. This CDR3 reads CASSAGQPQGNYGYTF. DNA of the CDR3: TGTGCCAGCAGTGCGGGACAGCCCCAGGGGAACTATGGCTACACCTTC.

Note on this clone: Other DNA sequences from this sample encode an identical CDR3 as well. V usage is TRBV6-1 and J usage is TRBJ1-2, with D possibly TRBD1 on 6 matching bases. The V gene's germline CDR1 is MNHNS and CDR2 SASEGT. V lost 3 bases to trimming and J lost 11 bases, with 13 bases between them. The CDR3 spans 12 residues. CDR3 protein: CASSEGRRGYTF. The CDR3 DNA is TGTGCCAGCAGTGAGGGTCGCAGGGGTTACACCTTC.

The gene calls are TRBV9 and TRBJ2-2, with 12 bases identical to TRBD1. V trimming: 0 bases; J trimming: 4 bases; junction bases outside the gene matches: 7. In germline, CDR1 is SGDLS, CDR2 YYNGEE. There are 18 residues in the CDR3. This chain's CDR3 is CASSVAWGQGASTGELFF. CDR3 in DNA: TGTGCCAGCAGCGTAGCTTGGGGACAGGGGGCATCCACCGGGGAGCTGTTTTTT. The full variable domain, completed using reference TRBV9 and TRBJ2-2, is DSGVTQTPKHLITATGQRVTLRCSPRSGDLSVYWYQQSLDQGLQFLIQYYNGEERAKGNILERFSAQQFPDLHSELNLSSLELGDSALYFCASSVAWGQGASTGELFFGEGSRLTVL.

The chain uses TRBV19 and TRBJ1-6; no clear D. The V end was cut by 2 bases, the J end by 1 base, with 15 bases between. CDR3 length: 18 residues. Germline V gene lookup returns CDR1 LNHDA and CDR2 SQIVND (reference sequence). The CDR3 protein is CASSILPRVGSYNSPLHF. The DNA for the CDR3 is TGTGCCAGTAGTATACTGCCTCGGGTTGGTTCCTATAATTCACCCCTCCACTTT.